Sequencing of this TCR beta chain was carried out in a study of blood T cell repertoires in COVID-19. Study as a whole: The United States, Italy and Spain were the sources of the acute and convalescent COVID-19 samples.

TCRdb's table, derived via immunoSEQ multiplex PCR, lists solely in-frame clones and lacks some. The table has roughly 230,000 clones, 83% seen once; the top ten hold roughly 5%. Specimen: peripheral blood. The source is a human donor in a cohort sampled during active COVID-19.

This CDR3 is CASGNPTGNTEAFF. CDR3 bases: TGTGCTAGTGGTAACCCGACAGGAAACACTGAAGCTTTCTTT. The V call is TRBV12-5, the J call TRBJ1-1; D might be TRBD1 (6 bases). Trimming pared 5 bases from V and 2 bases from J, leaving 12 bases between. The CDR3 is made up of 14 amino acids. CDR1 is LGHNT, CDR2 FRNRAP, per germline.